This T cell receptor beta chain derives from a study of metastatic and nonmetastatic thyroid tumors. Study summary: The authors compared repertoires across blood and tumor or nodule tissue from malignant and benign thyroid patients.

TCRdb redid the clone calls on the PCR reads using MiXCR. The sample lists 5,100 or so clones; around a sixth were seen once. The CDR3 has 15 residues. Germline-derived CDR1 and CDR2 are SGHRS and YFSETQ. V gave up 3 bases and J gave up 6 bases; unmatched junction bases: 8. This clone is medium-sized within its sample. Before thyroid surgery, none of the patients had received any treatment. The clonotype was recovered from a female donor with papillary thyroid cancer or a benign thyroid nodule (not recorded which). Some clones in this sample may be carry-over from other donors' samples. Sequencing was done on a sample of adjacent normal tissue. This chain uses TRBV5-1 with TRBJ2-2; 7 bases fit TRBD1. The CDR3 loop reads CASSYRDSLPGELFF. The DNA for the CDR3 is TGCGCCAGCAGCTACCGGGACAGTCTTCCCGGGGAGCTGTTTTTT.